A selection of T cell receptor beta chains follows, all from one sample in a study of blood T cells in healthy people across ages. TCRdb reprocessed the 5' RACE reads via MiXCR and lists one record per CDR3 protein. The table includes approximately 800,000 distinct CDR3 sequences, roughly 24% detected once. These sequences were also reported in another study, on T cells of mothers and their children.

What was sequenced was blood. Source of these receptors: a boy aged 10-17 years in good health. Each CDR3 is given with its conserved first and last residue.

V: TRBV18; J: TRBJ1-1; CDR3: CASSPNRGAGTEAFF
V: TRBV20-1; J: TRBJ2-5; CDR3: CSARENSAETQYF
V: TRBV27; J: TRBJ2-7; CDR3: CASSARTSGYEQYF
V: TRBV12-3/TRBV12-4; J: TRBJ1-4; CDR3: CASTLYGTQNEKLFF
V: TRBV28; J: TRBJ2-1; CDR3: CASRTGWYEQFF
V: TRBV5-1; J: TRBJ1-6; CDR3: CASSLRTGSGSPLHF
V: TRBV10-3; J: NA; CDR3: CAIGASGSGETQYF
V: TRBV5-4; J: TRBJ2-1; CDR3: CASSLVGAYNEQFF
V: TRBV2; J: TRBJ1-4; CDR3: CASSEVGKLFF
V: TRBV3-1; J: TRBJ2-1; CDR3: CASSQWRGGDEQFF
V: TRBV10-3; J: TRBJ1-1; CDR3: CAISELSTEAFF
V: TRBV7-8; J: TRBJ2-7; CDR3: CASSFRDRGLYGQYF
V: TRBV20-1; J: TRBJ2-7; CDR3: CSATRGDYYEQYF
V: TRBV6-5; J: TRBJ2-1; CDR3: CASSYTGNNEQFF
V: TRBV4-1; J: TRBJ1-6; CDR3: CASSLGAEVNSPLHF
V: TRBV7-9; J: TRBJ2-7; CDR3: CASSSTSGGPYEQYF
V: TRBV20-1; J: TRBJ1-1; CDR3: CSALEGGTETFF
V: TRBV12-3/TRBV12-4; J: TRBJ1-5; CDR3: CASSLRGGLFNQPQHF
V: TRBV5-6; J: TRBJ2-3; CDR3: CASSLGTSRGDTQYF
V: TRBV3-1; J: TRBJ2-1; CDR3: CASSQPRGGGYNEQFF
V: TRBV28; J: TRBJ2-5; CDR3: CAGSGVWPSQETQYF
V: TRBV20-1; J: TRBJ2-7; CDR3: CSARTVSLLSYEQYF
V: TRBV6-6; J: TRBJ2-5; CDR3: CASSSHWPQETQYF
V: TRBV11-2; J: TRBJ2-1; CDR3: CASSSGLVAGGDEQFF
V: TRBV15; J: TRBJ2-5; CDR3: CATSTRSSGGIGTQYF
V: TRBV20-1; J: TRBJ2-7; CDR3: CSAAVGPGQYF
V: TRBV14; J: NA; CDR3: CASSQRLAFNEQFF
V: TRBV13; J: TRBJ2-3; CDR3: CASSPPEATDTQYF
V: TRBV6-5; J: TRBJ1-2; CDR3: CASSYGGVNYGYTF
V: TRBV5-1; J: TRBJ2-6; CDR3: CASSYPRSGSWNSGANVLTF
V: TRBV4-1; J: TRBJ2-2; CDR3: CASSQGPLRGALFF
V: TRBV7-2; J: TRBJ2-1; CDR3: CASSLVPGKSSYNEQFF